The T cell receptor beta chain under discussion was sequenced for a study of blood T cell repertoires in COVID-19. The wider study: T cells, B-cell-depleted T cells, or PBMCs provided the cDNA or gDNA that served as material.

Across about two dozen US areas, participants ranged in age from about 18 to 90 years. The study assigned cohorts using participant-reported clinical history. From germline, CDR1 is LNHDA and CDR2 SQIVND (reference sequence). V was clipped by 7 bases and J by 0 bases, with 8 bases between them. CDR3 length equals 13 residues. Libraries were prepared by immunoSEQ multiplex PCR; TCRdb keeps only in-frame clonotypes and omits some of them. The sample carries roughly 260,000 clones, roughly 87% recorded once. The sequence derives from a woman in her 30s with acute COVID-19. The chain recombines TRBV19 with TRBJ2-3; perhaps TRBD1 as D (6 bases). Sequencing was done on a sample of PBMCs or T cells enriched from blood (not recorded which). CDR3 in amino acids: CASKRGSTDTQYF. The CDR3, as DNA: TGTGCCAGTAAGAGGGGGAGCACAGATACGCAGTATTTT.